This is a list of T cell receptor beta chains from one sample in a study of blood T cell repertoires in COVID-19. Data came from immunoSEQ multiplex PCR; TCRdb stores just in-frame clones and leaves some out. The data show some 460,000 clones, roughly 87% seen once. Sequencing was performed on PBMCs or T cells enriched from blood (not recorded which). The receptors come from a woman between 18 and 29 years old with acute COVID-19. Each CDR3 is given with its conserved first and last residue. D genes are given only for firm matches. Size values are once, few and many counts, or a class for expanded clones, and some rows have none.

.	TRBV5-6	TRBJ2-1	.	TGTGCCAGCAGCTTGGCCAGTGAGCAGTTCTTC	CASSLASEQFF
.	TRBV6-1	TRBJ1-1	.	TGTGCCAGCAGTGAACTAGCCATGAACACTGAAGCTTTCTTT	CASSELAMNTEAFF
.	TRBV4-1	TRBJ2-4	TRBD1	TGCGCCAGCAGTCCCGGACAGGCGTACATTCAGTACTTC	CASSPGQAYIQYF
.	TRBV4-1	TRBJ1-4	.	TGCGCCAGCAGCCAGGACAGCGTCAATGAAAAACTGTTTTTT	CASSQDSVNEKLFF
.	TRBV6-6	TRBJ1-2	TRBD1	TGTGCCAGCAGTGCAGTCAGGGGGCTGGGCGGCTACACCTTC	CASSAVRGLGGYTF
.	TRBV5-1	TRBJ1-1	.	TGCGCCAGCAGCTTACAGGAGAACACTGAAGCTTTCTTT	CASSLQENTEAFF
.	TRBV6-5	TRBJ1-1	TRBD1	TGTGCCAGCAGTTACTCAAGGACAGGGGGGACTGAAGCTTTCTTT	CASSYSRTGGTEAFF
.	TRBV9	TRBJ2-3	TRBD2	TGTGCCAGCAGCGTAAATCAGCGGGAGGCCACAGATACGCAGTATTTT	CASSVNQREATDTQYF
.	TRBV19	TRBJ2-2	.	TGTGCCAGTAAGGGGCTACAGGGCGGCACCGGGGAGCTGTTTTTT	CASKGLQGGTGELFF
.	TRBV9	TRBJ2-7	TRBD2	TGTGCCAGCAGCCCCGGACTAGCTCCTATTGACGAGCAGTACTTC	CASSPGLAPIDEQYF
.	TRBV5-6	TRBJ2-3	TRBD2	TGTGCCAGCAGCCAGCTAGCGGCCAACACAGATACGCAGTATTTT	CASSQLAANTDTQYF
.	TRBV30	TRBJ2-2	.	TGTGCCTGGAAGTCCAGGGTGAACACCGGGGAGCTGTTTTTT	CAWKSRVNTGELFF
once	TRBV20-1	TRBJ2-3	.	TGCAGTGCTAGCTCAGGGGATACGCAGTATTTT	CSASSGDTQYF
.	TRBV3-1/TRBV3-2	TRBJ1-2	.	TGTGCCAGCAGCCAAGACTACAGGGTAAACTATGGCTACACCTTC	CASSQDYRVNYGYTF
once	TRBV5-1	TRBJ2-2	TRBD1	TGCGCCAGCAGCTCTGCAGGGACAGCCGGGGAGCTGTTTTTT	CASSSAGTAGELFF
.	TRBV2	TRBJ2-1	.	TGTGCCAGAGAGAACGGTGAGCAGTTCTTC	CARENGEQFF
.	TRBV2	TRBJ2-2	.	TGTGCCAGCAGTGACAGGACAGCGAACACCGGGGAGCTGTTTTTT	CASSDRTANTGELFF
.	TRBV7-9	TRBJ1-2	.	TGTGCCAGCAGCTTAGGGGGGGACGTAACGTTAATCTTCTATGGCTACACCTTC	CASSLGGDVTLIFYGYTF
.	TRBV5-4	TRBJ2-1	.	TGTGCCAGCAGCTTGCCCTATGCGGGGCAGAATGAGCAGTTCTTC	CASSLPYAGQNEQFF
.	TRBV6-2/TRBV6-3	TRBJ2-3	TRBD2	TGTGCCAGCAGCCCTACTAGCGGCCTTAGCACAGATACGCAGTATTTT	CASSPTSGLSTDTQYF
.	TRBV6-5	TRBJ2-7	.	TGTGCCAGCAGTTACTCGGAAGGGGAAGGGTACGAGCAGTACTTC	CASSYSEGEGYEQYF
.	TRBV11-2	TRBJ1-1	.	TGTGCCAGCAGCTCAGGGATGTTTAGGAGAACTGAAGCTTTCTTT	CASSSGMFRRTEAFF
.	TRBV6-4	TRBJ1-2	.	TGTGCCAGCAGTGATCAGGGGCTTGGCTACACCTTC	CASSDQGLGYTF
.	TRBV9	TRBJ1-6	TRBD1	TGTGCCAGCAGCGGACAGGGAGTTGGAAGTTCACCCCTCCACTTT	CASSGQGVGSSPLHF
.	TRBV28	TRBJ1-5	TRBD1	TGTGCCAGCATTTCGACAGGGAATTTTCAGCCCCAGCATTTT	CASISTGNFQPQHF
once	TRBV28	TRBJ1-2	.	TGTGCCAGCAGTTTGGCAGGGTCGCCCTATGGCTACACCTTC	CASSLAGSPYGYTF
.	TRBV28	TRBJ2-7	TRBD2	TGTGCCAGCAGACATACTAGCGGGAACCCCTACGAGCAGTACTTC	CASRHTSGNPYEQYF
.	TRBV7-9	TRBJ2-3	TRBD2	TGTGCCAGCAGCTGGGCGGGGGGGCCAGATACGCAGTATTTT	CASSWAGGPDTQYF
.	TRBV19	TRBJ1-5	.	TGTGCCAGTAGTATCCAGGGTGACAATCAGCCCCAGCATTTT	CASSIQGDNQPQHF
.	TRBV6-5	TRBJ1-1	.	TGTGCCAGCAGTTATCAGGGTAACACTGAAGCTTTCTTT	CASSYQGNTEAFF
.	TRBV10-1	TRBJ2-6	TRBD1	TGCGCCAGCAGTGAGTCGAGAGACACAGGGGCTCGTGGGGCCAACGTCCTGACTTTC	CASSESRDTGARGANVLTF
.	TRBV28	TRBJ2-2	.	TGTGCCAGCAGTTTAATTCCGTCCGGGATGAACACCGGGGAGCTGTTTTTT	CASSLIPSGMNTGELFF
.	TRBV11-2	TRBJ1-2	TRBD1	TGTGCCAGCAGCGTACAGGGGAACTACACCTTC	CASSVQGNYTF
.	TRBV19	TRBJ1-1	.	TGTGCCAGTAGTATCCCGAGTCAAATGAACACTGAAGCTTTCTTT	CASSIPSQMNTEAFF
.	TRBV13	TRBJ2-7	TRBD2	TGTGCCAGCAGCGCTGGGACTAGCGGACCCTACGAGCAGTACTTC	CASSAGTSGPYEQYF
few	TRBV19	TRBJ2-1	.	TGTGCCAGTAGTCACTCATACAATGAGCAGTTCTTC	CASSHSYNEQFF
.	TRBV2	TRBJ2-3	TRBD2	TGTGCCAGCAAGCGACTAGCGGGGGGGACCACTGGCACAGATACGCAGTATTTT	CASKRLAGGTTGTDTQYF
few	TRBV18	TRBJ1-3	.	TGTGCCAGCTCACTGGGGGGTAGCAGCTCCGGAAACACCATATATTTT	CASSLGGSSSGNTIYF
.	TRBV4-1	TRBJ2-1	.	TGCGCCAGCAGCCAAGCGGGAGAGCAGTTCTTC	CASSQAGEQFF
.	TRBV6-5	TRBJ2-7	.	TGTGCCAGCAGTTACTCTGGACACTCGGTCTCCTACGAGCAGTACTTC	CASSYSGHSVSYEQYF
.	TRBV5-1	TRBJ1-6	.	TGCGCCAGCAGGTTGGAAGGGGCGGATTCACCCCTCCACTTT	CASRLEGADSPLHF
.	TRBV7-6	TRBJ1-5	.	TGTGCCAGCAGCTTAGAGGGGTCCCAGCCCCAGCATTTT	CASSLEGSQPQHF
.	TRBV29-1	TRBJ2-5	.	TGCAGCGTCGCGGGGCAGAGAGAGACCCAGTACTTC	CSVAGQRETQYF
.	TRBV25-1	TRBJ2-7	TRBD1	TGTGCCAGCAGTGGGTCCGGGACAGGACCATACGAGCAGTACTTC	CASSGSGTGPYEQYF
.	TRBV9	TRBJ2-3	TRBD2	TGTGCCAGCAGCGGGGAGACTAGCGGGGATACGCAGTATTTT	CASSGETSGDTQYF
.	TRBV18	TRBJ2-7	TRBD2	TGTGCCAGCTCACCACTTAGTGAGCGGGGGACTCTAGGTGAGCAGTACTTC	CASSPLSERGTLGEQYF
.	TRBV7-9	TRBJ2-5	.	TGTGCCAGCAGCTTAGGGGGAGGGGGTACTCAAGAGACCCAGTACTTC	CASSLGGGGTQETQYF
.	TRBV27	TRBJ1-4	.	TGTGCCAGCAGTTATCAGGGAGGGGAAAAACTGTTTTTT	CASSYQGGEKLFF
.	TRBV27	TRBJ2-7	TRBD2	TGTGCCAGCAGTTTAAAGTATGGAGGCGGGGGTTACGAGCAGTACTTC	CASSLKYGGGGYEQYF
.	TRBV10-3	TRBJ2-5	.	TGTGCCATCAGTGCACAGCAAGAGACCCAGTACTTC	CAISAQQETQYF